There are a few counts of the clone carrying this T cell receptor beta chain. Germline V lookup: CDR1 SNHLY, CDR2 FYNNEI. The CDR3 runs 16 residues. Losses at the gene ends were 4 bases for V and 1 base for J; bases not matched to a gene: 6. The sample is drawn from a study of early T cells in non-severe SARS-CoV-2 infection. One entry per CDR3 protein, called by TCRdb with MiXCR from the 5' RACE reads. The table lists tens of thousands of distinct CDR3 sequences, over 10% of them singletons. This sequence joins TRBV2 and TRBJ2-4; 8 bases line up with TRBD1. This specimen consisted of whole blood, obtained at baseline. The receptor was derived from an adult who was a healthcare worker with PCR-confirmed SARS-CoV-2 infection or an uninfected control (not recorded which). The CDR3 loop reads CASSGQGAPAKNIQYF. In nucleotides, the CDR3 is TGTGCCAGCAGTGGGCAGGGGGCGCCGGCCAAAAACATTCAGTACTTC. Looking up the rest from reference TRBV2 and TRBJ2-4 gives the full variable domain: EPEVTQTPSHQVTQMGQEVILRCVPISNHLYFYWYRQILGQKVEFLVSFYNNEISEKSEIFDDQFSVERPDGSNFTLKIRSTKLEDSAMYFCASSGQGAPAKNIQYFGAGTRLSVL.